Described below is a single T cell receptor (beta chain) sequence and its context. The same CDR3 arises from other DNA sequences in this sample as well. This entry belongs to a study of cytomegalovirus exposure and HLA in healthy donors. The germline CDR1 and CDR2 sequences are SGHRS and YFSETQ. This CDR3 is 14 amino acids long. The V and J ends lost 4 bases and 2 bases, in that order; junction bases with no gene match: 3. With 60 Vbeta and 13 Jbeta primers, the PCR was carried out. Some clones are missing from TCRdb's copy, which holds only in-frame ones; the method was immunoSEQ multiplex PCR. The sample yields about 210,000 clones, roughly 80% seen once.

The material sequenced was PBMCs. V and J are TRBV5-1 and TRBJ1-1, with 9 bases matching TRBD1. The source is a man aged 30 to 45 in good health and CMV-seronegative. CDR3 sequence reads: CASSRGQGNTEAFF. The CDR3 DNA is TGCGCCAGCAGCCGGGGACAGGGAAACACTGAAGCTTTCTTT.